The clone carrying this TCR beta chain was counted once. Its specificity is unknown. Each donor was a Caucasian adult residing in Nashville, Tennessee. Investigators divided CD4+ cells into CD45RA+ naive and CD45RA-negative memory subsets. TCRdb's copy holds only in-frame clones and misses some; the assay was immunoSEQ multiplex PCR. The data show 1,400,000 or so clones, just under 99% seen once. The germline V gene encodes CDR1 MNHNS and CDR2 SASEGT. The V segment lost 6 bases and the J segment 6 bases; nucleotides outside the gene matches: 8. CDR3 length equals 14 residues. The entry originates in a study of shared clonotypes between healthy human individuals. Study at large: CD4 naive and memory got three plates each, CD8 naive two, CD8 memory one. Findings and limits, study-wide: Rarefaction exposed incomplete sorted-subset sequencing despite large depth.

The V and J genes are TRBV6-1 and TRBJ2-7, with 10 bases identical to TRBD2. Sample: naive CD4+ T cells sorted from blood. The subset: CD45RA+ positively selected. This TCR came from a man aged 25 to 40 in good health. CDR3 DNA: TGTGCCAGCAGCGAACCGGGACTAGCGACCGAGCAGTACTTC. Amino acid sequence: CASSEPGLATEQYF.